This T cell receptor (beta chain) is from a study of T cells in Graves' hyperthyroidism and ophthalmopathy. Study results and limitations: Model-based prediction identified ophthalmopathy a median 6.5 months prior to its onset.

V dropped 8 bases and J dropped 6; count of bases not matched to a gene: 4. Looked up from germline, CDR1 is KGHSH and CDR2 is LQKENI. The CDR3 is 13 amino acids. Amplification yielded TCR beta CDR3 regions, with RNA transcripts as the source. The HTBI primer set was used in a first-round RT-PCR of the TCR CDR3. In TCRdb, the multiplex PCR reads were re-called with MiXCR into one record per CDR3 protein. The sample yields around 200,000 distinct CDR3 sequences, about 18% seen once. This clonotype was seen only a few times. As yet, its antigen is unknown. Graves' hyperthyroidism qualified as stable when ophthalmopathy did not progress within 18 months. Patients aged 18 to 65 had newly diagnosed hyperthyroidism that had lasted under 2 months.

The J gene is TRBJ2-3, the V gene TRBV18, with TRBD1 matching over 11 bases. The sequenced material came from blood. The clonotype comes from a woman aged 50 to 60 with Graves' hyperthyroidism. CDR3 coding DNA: TGTGCCAGCAGGACAGGGGGCAAGGATACGCAGTATTTT. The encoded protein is CASRTGGKDTQYF. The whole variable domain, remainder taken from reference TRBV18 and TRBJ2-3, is NAGVMQNPRHLVRRRGQEARLRCSPMKGHSHVYWYRQLPEEGLKFMVYLQKENIIDESGMPKERFSAEFPKEGPSILRIQQVVRGDSAAYFCASRTGGKDTQYFGPGTRLTVL.